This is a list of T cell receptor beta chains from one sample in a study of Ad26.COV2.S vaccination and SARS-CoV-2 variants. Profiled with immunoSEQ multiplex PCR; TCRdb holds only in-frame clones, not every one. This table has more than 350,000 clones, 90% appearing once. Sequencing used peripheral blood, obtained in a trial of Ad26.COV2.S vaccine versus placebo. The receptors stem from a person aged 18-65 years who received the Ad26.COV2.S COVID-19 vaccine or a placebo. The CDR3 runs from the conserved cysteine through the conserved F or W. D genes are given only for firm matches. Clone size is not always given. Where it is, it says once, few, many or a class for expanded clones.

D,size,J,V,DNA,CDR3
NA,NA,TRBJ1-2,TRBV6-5,TGTGCCAGCAGGGCCCAGACCCCCTATGGCTACACCTTC,CASRAQTPYGYTF
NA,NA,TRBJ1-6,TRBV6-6,TGTGCCAGCAGTTACGCCCCAGAGGTGGGGGGGTCACCCCTCCACTTT,CASSYAPEVGGSPLHF
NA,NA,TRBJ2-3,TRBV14,TGTGCCAGCAGCAACCGACTAGGCGGATTGCCAGATACGCAGTATTTT,CASSNRLGGLPDTQYF
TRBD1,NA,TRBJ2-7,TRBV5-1,TGCGCCAGCAGCTTGGGGGGGACAGAAGCCTACGAGCAGTACTTC,CASSLGGTEAYEQYF
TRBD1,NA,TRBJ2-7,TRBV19,TGTGCCAGTAGTATACTCCGGGACAGCTCCTACGAGCAGTACTTC,CASSILRDSSYEQYF
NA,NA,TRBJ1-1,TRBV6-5,TGTGCCAGCACGGGAGAAATGAACACTGAAGCTTTCTTT,CASTGEMNTEAFF
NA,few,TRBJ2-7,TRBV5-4,TGTGCCAGCAGCTCTAGGGAGTTCCCCTACGAGCAGTACTTC,CASSSREFPYEQYF
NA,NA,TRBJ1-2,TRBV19,TGTGCCAGTAGTGACGCAACAGGGTATGGCTACACCTTC,CASSDATGYGYTF
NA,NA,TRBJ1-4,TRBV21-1,TGTGCCAGCACCCCCGACCGATCTTCTCCAACTAATGAAAAACTGTTTTTT,CASTPDRSSPTNEKLFF
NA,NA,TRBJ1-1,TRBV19,TGTGCCAGTAGTAAAGGCAGGGTCCCCAACACTGAAGCTTTCTTT,CASSKGRVPNTEAFF
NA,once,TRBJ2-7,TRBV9,TGTGCCAGCAGCGTACGACTTATGGACGAGCAGTACTTC,CASSVRLMDEQYF
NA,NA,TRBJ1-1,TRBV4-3,TGCGCCAGCAGCCAAGATCTGTGGACAGAGAACACTGAAGCTTTCTTT,CASSQDLWTENTEAFF
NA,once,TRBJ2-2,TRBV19,TGTGCCAGTAGTATTAGACGTCTTGACACCGGGGAGCTGTTTTTT,CASSIRRLDTGELFF
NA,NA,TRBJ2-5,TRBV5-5,TGTGCCAGCAGCTTTCACGATCAGGGCCAAGAGACCCAGTACTTC,CASSFHDQGQETQYF
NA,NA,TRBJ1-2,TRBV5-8,TGTGCCAGCAGCCCCCGGGACCCATGGCAGGGCTACACCTTC,CASSPRDPWQGYTF
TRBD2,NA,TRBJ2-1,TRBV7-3,TGTGCCAGCAGCTTGCATAGCGGGACTTACAATGAGCAGTTCTTC,CASSLHSGTYNEQFF
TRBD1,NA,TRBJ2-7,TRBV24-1,TGTGCCACCAGCCCCCGGACAGGTGGATACTACGAGCAGTACTTC,CATSPRTGGYYEQYF
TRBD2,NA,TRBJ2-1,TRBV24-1,TGTGCCACCAGTGATGCGGGACTAGCCGTCAATGAGCAGTTCTTC,CATSDAGLAVNEQFF
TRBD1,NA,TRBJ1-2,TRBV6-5,TGTGCCAGCAGTTACTTCCGACAGGGACCGTATGGCTACACCTTC,CASSYFRQGPYGYTF
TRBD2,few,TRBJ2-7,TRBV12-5,TGTGCTAGTGGTACCGGGACTAGCGGGTTCACCTACGAGCAGTACTTC,CASGTGTSGFTYEQYF
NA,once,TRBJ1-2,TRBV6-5,TGTGCCAGCAGTTACCACGGGGGGGGCTATGGCTACACCTTC,CASSYHGGGYGYTF
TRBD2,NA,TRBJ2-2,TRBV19,TGTGCCAGTAGTTTGCTAGCGGGAGTTGTCGGGGAGCTGTTTTTT,CASSLLAGVVGELFF
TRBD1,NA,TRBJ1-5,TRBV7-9,TGTGCCAGCAGCTTGGGACAGGGGGGTCAGCCCCAGCATTTT,CASSLGQGGQPQHF
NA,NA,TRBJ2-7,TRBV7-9,TGTGCCAGCAGCACACCTTCAGGGGGGACGGGCGAGCAGTACTTC,CASSTPSGGTGEQYF
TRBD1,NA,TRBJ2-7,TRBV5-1,TGCGCCAGCAGCTTAGGGACAGACTCCTACGAGCAGTACTTC,CASSLGTDSYEQYF
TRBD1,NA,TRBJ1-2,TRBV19,TGTGCCAGTAGTACACTTGCGGACAGGGTTCCGGGCTACACCTTC,CASSTLADRVPGYTF
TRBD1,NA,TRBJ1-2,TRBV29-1,TGCAGCGTGGGAGACAGGGTAACGCTTTTTAACTATGGCTACACCTTC,CSVGDRVTLFNYGYTF
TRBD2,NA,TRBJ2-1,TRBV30,TGTGCCTGGAGTACATCGAGCGGGAGTTCCTACAATGAGCAGTTCTTC,CAWSTSSGSSYNEQFF
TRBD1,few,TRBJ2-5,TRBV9,TGTGCCAGCAGCGTAGCCGACAGGGCCCAGGGGACCCAGTACTTC,CASSVADRAQGTQYF
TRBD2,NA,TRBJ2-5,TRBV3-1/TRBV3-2,TGTGCCAGCAGCCACCTTCGAGCGGGAGGGCCGACCCAGTACTTC,CASSHLRAGGPTQYF
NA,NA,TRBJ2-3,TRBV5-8,TGTGCCAGCACCAAGGGGTCCGGTATATATGGGCGGGCGACAGATACGCAGTATTTT,CASTKGSGIYGRATDTQYF
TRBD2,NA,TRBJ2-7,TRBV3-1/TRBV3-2,TGTGCCAGCAGCCAGGTAGCGGGAGCCCTTTCCTACGAGCAGTACTTC,CASSQVAGALSYEQYF
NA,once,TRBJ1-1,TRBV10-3,TGTGCCATCAGTGGGGGGAGTCAAGCTTTCTTT,CAISGGSQAFF
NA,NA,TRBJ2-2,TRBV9,TGTGCCAGCAGCGTAGCTGGGCCCGGGGAGCTGTTTTTT,CASSVAGPGELFF
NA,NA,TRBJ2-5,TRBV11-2,TGTGCCAGCAGCTTAGGGGGGGCGGGACAACAAGAGACCCAGTACTTC,CASSLGGAGQQETQYF
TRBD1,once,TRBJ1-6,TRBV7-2,TGTGCCAGCAGCTTAGGTCGGGACAGGCGGAATTCACCCCTCCACTTT,CASSLGRDRRNSPLHF
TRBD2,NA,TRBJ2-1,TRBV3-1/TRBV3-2,TGTGCCAGCAGCCAAGATAGGATCAGGCTAGCGGGAAACAATGAGCAGTTCTTC,CASSQDRIRLAGNNEQFF
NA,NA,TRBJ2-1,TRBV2,TGTGCCAGCAGTAAAATGGGGGGTTTGTATGAGCAGTTCTTC,CASSKMGGLYEQFF
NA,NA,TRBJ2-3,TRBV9,TGTGCCAGCAGCGTAGACGTAGGAGGGACAGGCACAGATACGCAGTATTTT,CASSVDVGGTGTDTQYF
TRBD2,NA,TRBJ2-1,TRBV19,TGTGCCAGTAGTATTCTAGCGGCAGACTACAATGAGCAGTTCTTC,CASSILAADYNEQFF
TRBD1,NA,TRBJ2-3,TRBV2,TGTGCCAGTCCGGGACAGGGAATAGATACGCAGTATTTT,CASPGQGIDTQYF
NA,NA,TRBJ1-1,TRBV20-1,TGCAGTGCTAGTATTGGAGCGGGCACTGAAGCTTTCTTT,CSASIGAGTEAFF
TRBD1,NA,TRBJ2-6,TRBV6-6,TGTGCCAGCAGTACCGGACAGGGTATTGGGGCCAACGTCCTGACTTTC,CASSTGQGIGANVLTF